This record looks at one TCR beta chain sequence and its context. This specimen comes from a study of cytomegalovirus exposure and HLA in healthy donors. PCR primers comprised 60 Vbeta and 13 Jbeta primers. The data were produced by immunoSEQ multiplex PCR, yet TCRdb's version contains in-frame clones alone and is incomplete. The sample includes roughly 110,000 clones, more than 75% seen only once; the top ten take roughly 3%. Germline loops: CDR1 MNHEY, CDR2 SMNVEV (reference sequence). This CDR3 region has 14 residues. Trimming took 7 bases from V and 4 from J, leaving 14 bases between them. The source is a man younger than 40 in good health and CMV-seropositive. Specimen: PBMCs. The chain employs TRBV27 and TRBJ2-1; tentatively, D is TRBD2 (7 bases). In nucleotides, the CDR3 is TGTGCCAGCATATCCAGGGGACTATACAATGAGCAGTTCTTC. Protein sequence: CASISRGLYNEQFF.